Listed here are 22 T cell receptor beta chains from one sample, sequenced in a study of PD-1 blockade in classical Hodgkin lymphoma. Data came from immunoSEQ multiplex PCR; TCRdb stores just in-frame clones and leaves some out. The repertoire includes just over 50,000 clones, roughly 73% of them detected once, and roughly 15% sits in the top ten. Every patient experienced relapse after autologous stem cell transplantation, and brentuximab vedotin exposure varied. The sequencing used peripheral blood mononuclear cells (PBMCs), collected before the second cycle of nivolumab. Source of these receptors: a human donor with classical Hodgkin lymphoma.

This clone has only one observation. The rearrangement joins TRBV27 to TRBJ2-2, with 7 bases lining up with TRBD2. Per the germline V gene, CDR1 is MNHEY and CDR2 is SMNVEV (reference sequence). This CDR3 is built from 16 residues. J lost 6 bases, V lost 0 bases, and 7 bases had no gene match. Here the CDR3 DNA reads TGTGCCAGCAGTTTATCTCCGACTAGCCCAGCCGGGGAGCTGTTTTTT. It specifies CASSLSPTSPAGELFF.

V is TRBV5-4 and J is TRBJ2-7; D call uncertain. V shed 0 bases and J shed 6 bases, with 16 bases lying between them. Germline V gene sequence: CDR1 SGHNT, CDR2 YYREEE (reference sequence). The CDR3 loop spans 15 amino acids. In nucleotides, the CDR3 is TGTGCCAGCAGCTTGGGGTTCTTAGATGTTGGCGAGCAGTACTTC. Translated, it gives CASSLGFLDVGEQYF.

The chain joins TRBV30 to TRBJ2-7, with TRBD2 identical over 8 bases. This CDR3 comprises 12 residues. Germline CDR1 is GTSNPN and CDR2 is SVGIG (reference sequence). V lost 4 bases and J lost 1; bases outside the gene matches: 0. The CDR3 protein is CAWTSGSYEQYF. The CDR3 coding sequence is TGTGCCTGGACTAGCGGGTCCTACGAGCAGTACTTC.

The DNA of the CDR3 is TGTGCCAGCAGCTTACAGGGGATGGGCTTCACAATAAAGAATGAGCAGTTCTTC. Translation: CASSLQGMGFTIKNEQFF. This chain joins TRBV7-8 and TRBJ2-1; the D gene is possibly TRBD1 (6 bases). The CDR3 contains 18 residues. In germline, CDR1 is SGHVS, CDR2 FQNEAQ. Deletions cut 2 bases from V and 7 bases from J, with 24 bases between.

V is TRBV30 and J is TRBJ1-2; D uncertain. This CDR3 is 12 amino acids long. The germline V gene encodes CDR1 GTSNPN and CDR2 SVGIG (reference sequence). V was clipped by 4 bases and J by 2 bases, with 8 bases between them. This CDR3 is CAWTPLNYGYTF. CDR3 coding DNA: TGTGCCTGGACCCCCTTAAACTATGGCTACACCTTC.

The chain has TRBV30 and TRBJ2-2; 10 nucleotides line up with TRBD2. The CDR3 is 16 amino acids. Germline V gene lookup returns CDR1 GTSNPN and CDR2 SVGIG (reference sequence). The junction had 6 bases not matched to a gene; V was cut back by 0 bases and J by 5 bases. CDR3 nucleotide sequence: TGTGCCTGGAGTGTAGCTAGCGGGAGCTGGACCGGGGAGCTGTTTTTT. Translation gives CAWSVASGSWTGELFF.

CDR3 nucleotides: TGTGCCAGCAGCTCCACAGGGGCCTCCTACGAGCAGTACTTC. Translating gives CASSSTGASYEQYF. This chain joins TRBV7-9 and TRBJ2-7; 7 bases map to TRBD1. Germline CDR1 and CDR2: SEHNR and FQNEAQ (reference sequence). The CDR3 length is 14 residues. V trimming: 4 bases; J trimming: 0 bases; junction bases outside the gene matches: 3.

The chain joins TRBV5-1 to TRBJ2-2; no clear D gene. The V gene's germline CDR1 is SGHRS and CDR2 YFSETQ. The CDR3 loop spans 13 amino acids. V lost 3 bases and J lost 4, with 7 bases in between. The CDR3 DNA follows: TGCGCCAGCAGCTGGGATGTCACCGGGGAGCTGTTTTTT. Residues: CASSWDVTGELFF.

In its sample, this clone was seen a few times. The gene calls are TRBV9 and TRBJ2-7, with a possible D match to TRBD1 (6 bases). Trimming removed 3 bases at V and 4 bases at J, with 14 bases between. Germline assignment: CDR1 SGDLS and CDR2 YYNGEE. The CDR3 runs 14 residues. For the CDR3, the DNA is TGTGCCAGCAGCGCGAGGGGGAGCGGATACGAGCAGTACTTC. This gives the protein CASSARGSGYEQYF. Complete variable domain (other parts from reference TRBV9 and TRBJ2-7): DSGVTQTPKHLITATGQRVTLRCSPRSGDLSVYWYQQSLDQGLQFLIQYYNGEERAKGNILERFSAQQFPDLHSELNLSSLELGDSALYFCASSARGSGYEQYFGPGTRLTVT.

The CDR3 loop is CASSIPGTYGYTF. As DNA, the CDR3 is TGTGCCAGTAGTATCCCGGGAACCTATGGCTACACCTTC. This sequence joins TRBV19 and TRBJ1-2, with D unresolved. The germline V gene has CDR1 LNHDA and CDR2 SQIVND (reference sequence). This CDR3 has 13 residues. Trimming removed 3 bases at V and 4 bases at J, with 9 bases between.

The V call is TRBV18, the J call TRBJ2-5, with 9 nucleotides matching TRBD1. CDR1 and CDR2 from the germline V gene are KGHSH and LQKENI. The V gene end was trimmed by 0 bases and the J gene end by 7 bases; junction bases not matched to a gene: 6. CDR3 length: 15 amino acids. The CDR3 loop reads CASSPPMGQGRTQYF. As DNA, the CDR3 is TGTGCCAGCTCACCACCGATGGGACAGGGTAGGACCCAGTACTTC.

CDR3 bases: TGCGCCAGCAGCTTAATTACTAGCGGGGGATACAATGAGCAGTTCTTC. This gives the protein CASSLITSGGYNEQFF. This chain connects TRBV5-1 to TRBJ2-1; TRBD2 matches at 11 bases. The CDR3 has 16 amino acids. CDR1 is SGHRS, CDR2 YFSETQ, per germline. J lost 4 bases, V lost 2 bases, and 5 bases had no gene match. The full variable domain, its missing parts supplied by reference TRBV5-1 and TRBJ2-1, is KAGVTQTPRYLIKTRGQQVTLSCSPISGHRSVSWYQQTPGQGLQFLFEYFSETQRNKGNFPGRFSGRQFSNSRSEMNVSTLELGDSALYLCASSLITSGGYNEQFFGPGTRLTVL.

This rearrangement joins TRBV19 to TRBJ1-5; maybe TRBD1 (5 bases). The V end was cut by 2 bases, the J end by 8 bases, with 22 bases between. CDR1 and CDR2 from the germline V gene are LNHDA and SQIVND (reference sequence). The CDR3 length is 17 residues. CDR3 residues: CASSIIVTGSMGKPQHF. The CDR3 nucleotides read TGTGCCAGTAGTATAATCGTCACAGGCTCAATGGGTAAGCCCCAGCATTTT.

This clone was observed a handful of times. CDR3 bases: TGTGCCAGCAGCTTACAGGGGGCGAAGGGCTACACCTTC. Translating gives CASSLQGAKGYTF. The V gene is TRBV7-6, the J gene TRBJ1-2; TRBD1 agrees at 8 bases. CDR1 SGHVS and CDR2 FNYEAQ come from the germline V gene. The CDR3 is 13 amino acids. V lost 2 bases and J lost 8; bases outside the gene matches: 4.

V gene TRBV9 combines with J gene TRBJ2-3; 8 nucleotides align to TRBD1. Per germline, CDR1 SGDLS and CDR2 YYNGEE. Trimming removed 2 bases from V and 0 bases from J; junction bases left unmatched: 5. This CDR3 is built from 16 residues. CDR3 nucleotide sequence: TGTGCCAGCAGCGTTCGACAGGGGTACAGCACAGATACGCAGTATTTT. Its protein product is CASSVRQGYSTDTQYF.

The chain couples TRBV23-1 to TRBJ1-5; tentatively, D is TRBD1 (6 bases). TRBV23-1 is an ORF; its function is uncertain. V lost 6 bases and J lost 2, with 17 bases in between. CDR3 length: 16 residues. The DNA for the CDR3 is TGCGCCAGCAGGATGGACAGTCCCGGGGGCAATCAGCCCCAGCATTTT. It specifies CASRMDSPGGNQPQHF.

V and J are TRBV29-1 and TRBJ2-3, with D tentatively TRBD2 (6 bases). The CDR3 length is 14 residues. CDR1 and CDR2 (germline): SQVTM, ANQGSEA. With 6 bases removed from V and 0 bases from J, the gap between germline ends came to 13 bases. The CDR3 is CSVSTSKSTDTQYF. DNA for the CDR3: TGCAGCGTGTCGACTAGTAAGAGCACAGATACGCAGTATTTT.

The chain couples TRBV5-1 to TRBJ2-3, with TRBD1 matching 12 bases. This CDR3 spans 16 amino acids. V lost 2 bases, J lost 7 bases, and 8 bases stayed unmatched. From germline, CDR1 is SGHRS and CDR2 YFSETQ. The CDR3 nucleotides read TGCGCCAGCAGCTTAATGGGACAGGGGGCTGGGTATACGCAGTATTTT. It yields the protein CASSLMGQGAGYTQYF.

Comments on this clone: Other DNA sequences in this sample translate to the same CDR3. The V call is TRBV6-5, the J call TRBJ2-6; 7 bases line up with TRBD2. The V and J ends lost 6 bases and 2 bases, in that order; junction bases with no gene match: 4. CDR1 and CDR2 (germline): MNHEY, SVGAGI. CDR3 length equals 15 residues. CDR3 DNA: TGTGCCAGCAGCCCCGGGACTACTGGGGCCAACGTCCTGACTTTC. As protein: CASSPGTTGANVLTF.

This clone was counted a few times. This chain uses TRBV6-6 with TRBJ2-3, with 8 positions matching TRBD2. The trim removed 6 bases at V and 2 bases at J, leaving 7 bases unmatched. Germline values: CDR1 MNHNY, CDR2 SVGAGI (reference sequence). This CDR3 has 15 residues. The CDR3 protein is CASSFTSGSTDTQYF. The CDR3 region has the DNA TGTGCCAGCAGCTTTACTAGCGGTTCCACAGATACGCAGTATTTT.

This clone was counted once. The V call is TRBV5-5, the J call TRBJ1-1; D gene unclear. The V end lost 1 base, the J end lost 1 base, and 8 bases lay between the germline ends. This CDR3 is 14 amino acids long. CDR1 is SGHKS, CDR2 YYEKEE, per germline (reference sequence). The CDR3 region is CASSLIAENTEAFF. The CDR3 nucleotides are TGTGCCAGCAGCTTGATCGCAGAGAACACTGAAGCTTTCTTT.

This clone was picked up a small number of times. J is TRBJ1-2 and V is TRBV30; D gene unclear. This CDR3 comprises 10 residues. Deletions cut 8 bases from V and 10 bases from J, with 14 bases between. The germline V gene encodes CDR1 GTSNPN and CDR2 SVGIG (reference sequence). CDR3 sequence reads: CAGFTALYTF. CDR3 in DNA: TGTGCCGGATTCACGGCCCTCTACACCTTC. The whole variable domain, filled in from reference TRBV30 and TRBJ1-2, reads SQTIHQWPATLVQPVGSPLSLECTVEGTSNPNLYWYRQAAGRGLQLLFYSVGIGQISSEVPQNLSASRPQDRQFILSSKKLLLSDSGFYLCAGFTALYTFGSGTRLTVV.